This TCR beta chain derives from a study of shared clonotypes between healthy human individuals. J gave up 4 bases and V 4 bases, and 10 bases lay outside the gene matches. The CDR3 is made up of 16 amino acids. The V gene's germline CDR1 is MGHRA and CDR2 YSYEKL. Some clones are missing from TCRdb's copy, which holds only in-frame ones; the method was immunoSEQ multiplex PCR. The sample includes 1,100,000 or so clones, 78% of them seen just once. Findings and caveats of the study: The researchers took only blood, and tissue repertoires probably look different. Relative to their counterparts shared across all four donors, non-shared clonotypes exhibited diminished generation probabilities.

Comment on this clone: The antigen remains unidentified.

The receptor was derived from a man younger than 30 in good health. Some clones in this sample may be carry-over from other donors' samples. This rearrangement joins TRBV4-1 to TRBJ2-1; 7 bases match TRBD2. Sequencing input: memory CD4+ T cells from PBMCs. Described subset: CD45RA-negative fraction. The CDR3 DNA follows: TGCGCCAGCAGCCTCCGGGAGGTAACCCTATACAATGAGCAGTTCTTC. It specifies CASSLREVTLYNEQFF.